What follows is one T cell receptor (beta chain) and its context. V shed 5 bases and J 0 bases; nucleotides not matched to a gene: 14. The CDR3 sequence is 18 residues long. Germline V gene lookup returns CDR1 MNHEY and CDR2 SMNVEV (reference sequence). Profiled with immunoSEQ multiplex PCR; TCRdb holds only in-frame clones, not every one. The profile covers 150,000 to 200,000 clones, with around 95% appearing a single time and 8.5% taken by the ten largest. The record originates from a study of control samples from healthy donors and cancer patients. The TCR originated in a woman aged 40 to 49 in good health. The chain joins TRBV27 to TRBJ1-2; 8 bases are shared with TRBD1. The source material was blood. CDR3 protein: CASSQLDRGVRANYGYTF. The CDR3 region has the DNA TGTGCCAGCAGTCAACTTGACAGGGGCGTCCGAGCTAACTATGGCTACACCTTC.